A single T cell receptor (beta chain) is shown here with its context. This record belongs to a study of blood T cell repertoires in COVID-19. Sequencing used immunoSEQ multiplex PCR; TCRdb keeps in-frame clones, though not all of them. The sample consists of roughly 250,000 clones, roughly 90% of them appearing once. CDR3 length: 15 residues. The germline gives CDR1 SGHTA, CDR2 FQGTGA. Trimming left V 5 bases short and J 7 bases short, with 18 bases between. The sample taken for sequencing was peripheral blood. The origin of this receptor is a man younger than 40 with acute or convalescent COVID-19. This chain connects TRBV7-3 to TRBJ2-1; D may be TRBD1 (5 bases). The DNA for the CDR3 is TGTGCCAGCAGCCCTAGTAGGGGTAAGGGGAATGAGCAGTTCTTC. This sequence encodes CASSPSRGKGNEQFF. Complete variable domain (other parts from reference TRBV7-3 and TRBJ2-1): GAGVSQTPSNKVTEKGKYVELRCDPISGHTALYWYRQSLGQGPEFLIYFQGTGAADDSGLPNDRFFAVRPEGSVSTLKIQRTERGDSAVYLCASSPSRGKGNEQFFGPGTRLTVL.